These T cell receptor beta chains were read from a single sample in a study of graft-versus-host responses after intestinal transplantation. This table comes from immunoSEQ multiplex PCR, and its TCRdb copy is limited to in-frame clones, with some not included. The sample records around 38,000 clones, 83% being singletons. Sequenced material: PBMCs, taken around 1,000 days after transplant. Receptors were obtained from a human patient who received an intestinal transplant, so some T cells may come from the graft donor. CDR3s include the opening cysteine and the closing phenylalanine or tryptophan. Each record gives: V gene, J gene, CDR3 protein.

v_call: TRBV10-1
j_call: TRBJ2-2
cdr3_aa: CASSDRGRDTGELFF

v_call: TRBV10-2
j_call: TRBJ1-6
cdr3_aa: CASSDEGINSPLHF

v_call: TRBV28
j_call: TRBJ2-1
cdr3_aa: CASSSPGEQFF

v_call: TRBV28
j_call: TRBJ2-7
cdr3_aa: CASSLPFGGTDEQYF

v_call: TRBV6-5
j_call: TRBJ1-1
cdr3_aa: CASTYRRGDHEAFF

v_call: TRBV6-1
j_call: TRBJ2-1
cdr3_aa: CASSDRTNEQFF

v_call: TRBV19
j_call: TRBJ2-3
cdr3_aa: CASSTAGFTDTQYF

v_call: TRBV4-1
j_call: TRBJ2-7
cdr3_aa: CASSQDLGTSYEQYF

v_call: TRBV28
j_call: TRBJ1-3
cdr3_aa: CASGNYRGPGNTIYF

v_call: TRBV5-1
j_call: TRBJ2-3
cdr3_aa: CASRLTGLADTQYF

v_call: TRBV28
j_call: TRBJ1-1
cdr3_aa: CASRVRDRGTEAFF

v_call: TRBV19
j_call: TRBJ2-6
cdr3_aa: CASSKKTGSGANVLTF

v_call: TRBV5-6
j_call: TRBJ2-1
cdr3_aa: CASSFGTRNEQFF

v_call: TRBV13
j_call: TRBJ2-2
cdr3_aa: CASSAGQGGTGELFF

v_call: TRBV7-8
j_call: TRBJ2-7
cdr3_aa: CASSQGRGGYEQYF

v_call: TRBV4-1
j_call: TRBJ1-2
cdr3_aa: CASSQDLTGGGYTF

v_call: TRBV6-1
j_call: TRBJ2-1
cdr3_aa: CASSESGGAYNEQFF

v_call: TRBV2
j_call: TRBJ2-7
cdr3_aa: CASSMGGSYEQYF

v_call: TRBV9
j_call: TRBJ1-1
cdr3_aa: CASSVSGGARNTEAFF

v_call: TRBV28
j_call: TRBJ2-3
cdr3_aa: CASTTPRSTDTQYF

v_call: TRBV20-1
j_call: TRBJ1-2
cdr3_aa: CSVPHYGYTF

v_call: TRBV4-2
j_call: TRBJ2-3
cdr3_aa: CASSHTGQGVGTDTQYF

v_call: TRBV15
j_call: TRBJ2-2
cdr3_aa: CATSRTSGGAGELFF

v_call: TRBV5-1
j_call: TRBJ1-3
cdr3_aa: CASSLAGSPSGNTIYF

v_call: TRBV9
j_call: TRBJ2-7
cdr3_aa: CASSVAEGGYEQYF

v_call: TRBV27
j_call: TRBJ2-7
cdr3_aa: CASSLRGGPYEQYF

v_call: TRBV10-2
j_call: TRBJ1-6
cdr3_aa: CASKTPNDNSPLHF

v_call: TRBV7-4
j_call: TRBJ1-5
cdr3_aa: CASSLDRSGQPQHF

v_call: TRBV6-6
j_call: TRBJ1-4
cdr3_aa: CASSYLRGRPDEKLFF

v_call: TRBV28
j_call: TRBJ1-5
cdr3_aa: CASSLDRTDLHF

v_call: TRBV5-4
j_call: TRBJ2-5
cdr3_aa: CASSLTGGWETQYF

v_call: TRBV7-2
j_call: TRBJ2-7
cdr3_aa: CASSLTGTSGSEQYF

v_call: TRBV6-5
j_call: TRBJ2-5
cdr3_aa: CASSYHPTSAQETQYF

v_call: TRBV28
j_call: TRBJ2-1
cdr3_aa: CASSLGGPSTREQFF

v_call: TRBV4-1
j_call: TRBJ1-2
cdr3_aa: CASSQRGTAVDGYTF

v_call: TRBV28
j_call: TRBJ1-5
cdr3_aa: CASSHDRGHQPQHF

v_call: TRBV6-5
j_call: TRBJ1-5
cdr3_aa: CASRVTGNSNQPQHF

v_call: TRBV11-2
j_call: TRBJ2-1
cdr3_aa: CASSRAGASYNEQFF

v_call: TRBV13
j_call: TRBJ1-1
cdr3_aa: CASRVRVGTEAFF

v_call: TRBV13
j_call: TRBJ2-4
cdr3_aa: CASSVALMNRNIQYF

v_call: TRBV7-9
j_call: TRBJ2-7
cdr3_aa: CASSPRTGYYEQYF

v_call: TRBV7-2
j_call: TRBJ2-6
cdr3_aa: CASSLYSGANVLTF